This T cell receptor beta chain comes out of a study of Ad26.COV2.S vaccination and SARS-CoV-2 variants. Study information: Ad26.COV2.S arm of COV1001 included the donor. Administration of Ad26.COV2.S was intramuscular, either once or twice 56 days apart. Findings and caveats of the study: Relative to placebo recipients, vaccine recipients exhibited elevated spike-specific TCR breadth.

Stated treatment: around 19 received Ad26.COV2.S at low or high dose, single or two shots; 5 received placebo; per-sample allocation not given. Day 63 after the first injection of vaccine or placebo was the sampling time. The vaccine delivered Wuhan-strain SARS-CoV-2 spike through an Ad26 vector. Germline V lookup: CDR1 LGHDT, CDR2 YNNKEL (reference sequence). Trimming cost V 3 bases and J 1 base, with 6 bases left between them. CDR3 size: 13 residues. Assay: immunoSEQ multiplex PCR; the TCRdb copy retains only in-frame clones and omits some. The sample holds a few hundred thousand clones; 90% are singletons and the top ten take around 5.5%. With respect to this clone: Its antigen is not known. The identical CDR3 is also encoded by other nucleotide sequences in the sample.

Sample: peripheral blood, taken in a trial of Ad26.COV2.S vaccine versus placebo. This chain links TRBV3-1 (or the pseudogene TRBV3-2) with TRBJ1-1; the D is unclear. The TCR sequence derives from a person between 18 and 65 years old who received the Ad26.COV2.S COVID-19 vaccine or a placebo. The CDR3, as DNA: TGTGCCAGCAGCCAGGTCGGGAACACTGAAGCTTTCTTT. Translating it yields CASSQVGNTEAFF.